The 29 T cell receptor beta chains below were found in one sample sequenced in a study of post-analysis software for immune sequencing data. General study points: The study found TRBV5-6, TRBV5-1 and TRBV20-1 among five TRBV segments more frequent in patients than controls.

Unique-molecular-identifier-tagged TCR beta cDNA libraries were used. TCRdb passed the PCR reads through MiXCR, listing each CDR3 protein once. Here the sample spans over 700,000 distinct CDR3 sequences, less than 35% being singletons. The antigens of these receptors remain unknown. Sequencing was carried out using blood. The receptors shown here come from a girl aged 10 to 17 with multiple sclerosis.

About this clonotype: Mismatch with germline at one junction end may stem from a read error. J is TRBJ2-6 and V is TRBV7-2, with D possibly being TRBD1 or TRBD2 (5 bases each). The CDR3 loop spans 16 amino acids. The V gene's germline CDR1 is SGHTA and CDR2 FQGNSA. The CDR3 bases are TGTGCCAGCAGCTTAGGGGCTAGCTCTGGGGCCAACGTCCGGACTTTC. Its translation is CASSLGASSGANVRTF. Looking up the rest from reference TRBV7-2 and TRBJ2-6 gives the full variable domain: GAGVSQSPSNKVTEKGKDVELRCDPISGHTALYWYRQSLGQGLEFLIYFQGNSAPDKSGLPSDRFSAERTGGSVSTLTIQRTQQEDSAVYLCASSLGASSGANVRTFGAGSRLTVL.

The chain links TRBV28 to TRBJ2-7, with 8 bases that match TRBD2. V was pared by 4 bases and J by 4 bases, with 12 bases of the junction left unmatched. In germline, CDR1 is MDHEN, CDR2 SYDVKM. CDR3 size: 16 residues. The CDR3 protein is CASSSEKRELLYEQYF. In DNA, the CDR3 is TGTGCCAGCAGTTCCGAAAAGCGGGAGTTACTTTACGAGCAGTACTTC. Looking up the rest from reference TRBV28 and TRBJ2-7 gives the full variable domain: DVKVTQSSRYLVKRTGEKVFLECVQDMDHENMFWYRQDPGLGLRLIYFSYDVKMKEKGDIPEGYSVSREKKERFSLILESASTNQTSMYLCASSSEKRELLYEQYFGPGTRLTVT.

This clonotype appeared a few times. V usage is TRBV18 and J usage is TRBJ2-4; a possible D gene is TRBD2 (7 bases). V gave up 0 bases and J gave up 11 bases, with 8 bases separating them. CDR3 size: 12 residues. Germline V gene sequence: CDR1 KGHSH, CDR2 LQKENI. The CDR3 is CASSPPGGLQYF. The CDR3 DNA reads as TGTGCCAGCTCACCACCGGGGGGGCTTCAGTACTTC. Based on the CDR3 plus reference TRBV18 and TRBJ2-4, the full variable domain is NAGVMQNPRHLVRRRGQEARLRCSPMKGHSHVYWYRQLPEEGLKFMVYLQKENIIDESGMPKERFSAEFPKEGPSILRIQQVVRGDSAAYFCASSPPGGLQYFGAGTRLSVL.

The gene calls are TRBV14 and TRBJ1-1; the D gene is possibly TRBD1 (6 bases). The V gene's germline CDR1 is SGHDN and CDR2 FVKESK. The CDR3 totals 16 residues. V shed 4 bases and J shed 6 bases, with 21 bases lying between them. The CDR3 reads CASSRSEQGQTAEAFF. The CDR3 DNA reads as TGTGCCAGCAGCCGATCAGAACAGGGCCAGACGGCTGAAGCTTTCTTT.

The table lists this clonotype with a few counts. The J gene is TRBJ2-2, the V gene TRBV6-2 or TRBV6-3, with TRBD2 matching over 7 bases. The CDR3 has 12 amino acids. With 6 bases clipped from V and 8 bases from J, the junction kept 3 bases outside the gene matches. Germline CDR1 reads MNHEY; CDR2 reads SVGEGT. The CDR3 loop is CASRKLAGELFF. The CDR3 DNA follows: TGTGCCAGCAGGAAACTAGCGGGGGAGCTGTTTTTT.

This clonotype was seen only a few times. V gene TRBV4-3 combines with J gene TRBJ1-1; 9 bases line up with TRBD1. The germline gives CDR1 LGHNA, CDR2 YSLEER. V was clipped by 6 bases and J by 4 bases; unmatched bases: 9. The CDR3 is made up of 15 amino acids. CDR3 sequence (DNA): TGCGCCAGCAGACAGACCGGGACAGGGAGCACTGAAGCTTTCTTT. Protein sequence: CASRQTGTGSTEAFF.

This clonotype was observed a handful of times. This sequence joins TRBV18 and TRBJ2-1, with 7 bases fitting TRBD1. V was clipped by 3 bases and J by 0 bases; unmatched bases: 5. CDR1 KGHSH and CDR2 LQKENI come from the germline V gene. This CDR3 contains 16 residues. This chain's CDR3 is CASSPVTGSSYNEQFF. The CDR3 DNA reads TGTGCCAGCTCACCTGTGACAGGGAGCTCCTACAATGAGCAGTTCTTC.

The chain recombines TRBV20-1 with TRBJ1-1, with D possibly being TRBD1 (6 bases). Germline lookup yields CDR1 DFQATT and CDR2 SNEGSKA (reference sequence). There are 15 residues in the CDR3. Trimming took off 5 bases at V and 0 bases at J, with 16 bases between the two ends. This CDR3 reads CSAAAGTPLNTEAFF. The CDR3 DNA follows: TGCAGTGCTGCCGCCGGGACACCACTGAACACTGAAGCTTTCTTT.

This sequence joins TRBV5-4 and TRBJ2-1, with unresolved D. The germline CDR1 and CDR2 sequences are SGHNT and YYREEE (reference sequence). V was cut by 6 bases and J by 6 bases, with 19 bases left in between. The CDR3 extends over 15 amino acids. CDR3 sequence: CASTPRATFPNEQFF. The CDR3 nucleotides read TGTGCCAGCACCCCTCGGGCGACGTTCCCCAATGAGCAGTTCTTC.

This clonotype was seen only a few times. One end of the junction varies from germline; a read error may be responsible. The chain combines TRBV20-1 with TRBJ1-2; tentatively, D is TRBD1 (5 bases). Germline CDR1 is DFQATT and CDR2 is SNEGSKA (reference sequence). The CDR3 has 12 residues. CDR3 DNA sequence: TGCAGTGCCAGAGCAGGGAACTATGGCTACACCTTC. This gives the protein CSARAGNYGYTF.

The CDR3 region is CASSQGYGVGGRPYEQYF. CDR3 DNA: TGCGCCAGCAGCCAAGGTTACGGTGTGGGGGGACGGCCCTACGAGCAGTACTTC. This sequence joins TRBV4-3 and TRBJ2-7; D is perhaps TRBD2 (6 bases). Trimming stripped 1 base from V and 2 bases from J, with 21 bases between. Germline-derived CDR1 and CDR2 are LGHNA and YSLEER. The CDR3 totals 18 residues.

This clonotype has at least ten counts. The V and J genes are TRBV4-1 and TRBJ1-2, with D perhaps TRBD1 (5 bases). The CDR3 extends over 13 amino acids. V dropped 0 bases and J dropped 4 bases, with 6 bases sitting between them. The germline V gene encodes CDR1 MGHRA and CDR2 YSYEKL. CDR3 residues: CASSQEGTYGYTF. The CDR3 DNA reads TGCGCCAGCAGCCAAGAAGGGACCTATGGCTACACCTTC.

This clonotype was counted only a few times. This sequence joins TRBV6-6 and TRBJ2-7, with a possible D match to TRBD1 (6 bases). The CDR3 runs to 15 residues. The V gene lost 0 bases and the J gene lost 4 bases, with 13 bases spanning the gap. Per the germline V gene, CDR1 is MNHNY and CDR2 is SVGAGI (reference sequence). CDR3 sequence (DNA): TGTGCCAGCAGTTACTCAGGCCCGACAGGTTACGAGCAGTACTTC. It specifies CASSYSGPTGYEQYF.

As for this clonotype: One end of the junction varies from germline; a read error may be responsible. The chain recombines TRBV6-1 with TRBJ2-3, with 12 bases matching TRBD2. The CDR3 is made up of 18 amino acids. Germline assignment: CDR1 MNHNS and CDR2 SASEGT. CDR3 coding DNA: TGTGCCAGCAGTGCGACTAGCGGGGGCCCCTTCGGCACAGATGCGCAGTATTTT. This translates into CASSATSGGPFGTDAQYF.

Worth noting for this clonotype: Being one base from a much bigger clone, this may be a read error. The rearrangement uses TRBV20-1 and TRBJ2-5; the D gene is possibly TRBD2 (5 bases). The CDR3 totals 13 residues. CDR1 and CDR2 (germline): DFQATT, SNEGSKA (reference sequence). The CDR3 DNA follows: TGCAGTACTAGGTCTCGGCTAAGAGAGACCCAGTACTTC. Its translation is CSTRSRLRETQYF.

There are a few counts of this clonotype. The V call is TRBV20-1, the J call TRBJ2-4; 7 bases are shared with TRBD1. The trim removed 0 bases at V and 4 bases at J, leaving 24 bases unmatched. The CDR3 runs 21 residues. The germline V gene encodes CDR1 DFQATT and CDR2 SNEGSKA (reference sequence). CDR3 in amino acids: CSARDQGTGATENQRKNIQYF. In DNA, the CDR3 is TGCAGTGCTAGAGATCAGGGAACAGGGGCCACGGAGAACCAGAGAAAAAACATTCAGTACTTC.

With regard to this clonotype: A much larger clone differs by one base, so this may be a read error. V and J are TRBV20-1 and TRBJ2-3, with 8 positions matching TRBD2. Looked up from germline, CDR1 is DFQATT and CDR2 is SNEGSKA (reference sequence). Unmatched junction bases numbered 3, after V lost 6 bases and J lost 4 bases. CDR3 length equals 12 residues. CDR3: CSARTSPDTQYF. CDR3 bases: TGCAGTGCCAGGACTAGCCCAGATACGCAGTATTTT.

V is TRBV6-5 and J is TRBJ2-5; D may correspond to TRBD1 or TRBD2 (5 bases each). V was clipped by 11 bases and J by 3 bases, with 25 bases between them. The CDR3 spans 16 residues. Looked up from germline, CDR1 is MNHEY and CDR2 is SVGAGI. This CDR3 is CAGKKSSGLGEETQYF. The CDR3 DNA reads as TGTGCCGGCAAGAAAAGTTCCGGATTGGGGGAAGAGACCCAGTACTTC.

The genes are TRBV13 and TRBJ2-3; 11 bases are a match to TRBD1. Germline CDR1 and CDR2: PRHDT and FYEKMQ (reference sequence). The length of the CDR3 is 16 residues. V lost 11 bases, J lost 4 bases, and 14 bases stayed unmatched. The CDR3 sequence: CASRDRGNGPADTQYF. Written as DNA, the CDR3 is TGTGCCTCCCGGGACAGGGGGAATGGCCCAGCAGATACGCAGTATTTT.

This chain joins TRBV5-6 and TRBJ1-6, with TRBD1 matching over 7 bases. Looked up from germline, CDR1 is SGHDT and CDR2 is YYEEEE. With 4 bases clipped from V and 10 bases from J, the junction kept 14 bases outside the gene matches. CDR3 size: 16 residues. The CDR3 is CASSINRYRGLSPLHF. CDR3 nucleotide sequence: TGTGCCAGCAGCATCAACCGGTACAGGGGTCTGTCACCCCTCCACTTT.

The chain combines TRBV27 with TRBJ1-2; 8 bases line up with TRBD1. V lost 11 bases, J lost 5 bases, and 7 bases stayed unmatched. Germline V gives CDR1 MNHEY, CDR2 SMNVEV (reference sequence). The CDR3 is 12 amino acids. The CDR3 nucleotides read TGTGCCGCAGGACAGGGCGGGTATGGCTACACCTTC. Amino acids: CAAGQGGYGYTF.

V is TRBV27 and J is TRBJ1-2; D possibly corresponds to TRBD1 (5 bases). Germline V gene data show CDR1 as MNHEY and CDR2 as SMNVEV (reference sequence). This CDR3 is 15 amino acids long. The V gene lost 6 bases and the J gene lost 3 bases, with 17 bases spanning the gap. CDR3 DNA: TGTGCCAGCAGCACCTCGCAGGGCGAATACTATGGCTACACCTTC. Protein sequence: CASSTSQGEYYGYTF.

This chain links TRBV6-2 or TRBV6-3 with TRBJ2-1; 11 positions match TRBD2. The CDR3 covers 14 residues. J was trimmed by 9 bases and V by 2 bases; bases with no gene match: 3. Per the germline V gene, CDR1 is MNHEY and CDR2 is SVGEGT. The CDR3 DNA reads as TGTGCCAGCAGTTACGGTACTAGCGGGGGTGAGCAGTTCTTC. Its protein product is CASSYGTSGGEQFF.

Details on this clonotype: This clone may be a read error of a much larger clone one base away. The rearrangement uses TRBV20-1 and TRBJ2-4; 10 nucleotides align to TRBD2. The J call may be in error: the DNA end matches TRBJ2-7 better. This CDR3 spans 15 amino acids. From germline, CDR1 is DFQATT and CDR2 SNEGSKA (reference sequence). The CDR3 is CSARVSGREGYEQYF. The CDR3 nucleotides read TGCAGTGCTAGAGTAAGCGGGAGGGAGGGGTACGAGCAGTACTTC.

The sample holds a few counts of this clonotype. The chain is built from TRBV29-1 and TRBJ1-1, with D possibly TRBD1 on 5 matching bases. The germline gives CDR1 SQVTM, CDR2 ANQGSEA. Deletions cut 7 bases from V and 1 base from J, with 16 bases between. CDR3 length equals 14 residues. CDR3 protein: CSARRLGPNTEAFF. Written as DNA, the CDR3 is TGCAGCGCCCGTAGACTGGGACCGAACACTGAAGCTTTCTTT.

Here the CDR3 reads CASSYGSRLEAFF. The CDR3 bases are TGTGCCAGCAGTTACGGTTCGCGCCTTGAAGCTTTCTTT. The rearrangement links TRBV6-6 to TRBJ1-1; D remains ambiguous. Germline lookup yields CDR1 MNHNY and CDR2 SVGAGI (reference sequence). Trimming shortened V by 2 bases and J by 7 bases, and 11 bases separated the two germline ends. This CDR3 has 13 residues.

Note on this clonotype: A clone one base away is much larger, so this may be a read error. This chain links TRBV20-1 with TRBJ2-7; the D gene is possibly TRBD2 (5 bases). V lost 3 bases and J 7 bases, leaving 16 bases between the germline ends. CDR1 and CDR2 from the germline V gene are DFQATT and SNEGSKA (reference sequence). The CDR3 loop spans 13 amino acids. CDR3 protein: CSARVGADREQYF. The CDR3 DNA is TGCAGTGCTAGGGTGGGAGCCGACCGTGAGCAGTACTTC.

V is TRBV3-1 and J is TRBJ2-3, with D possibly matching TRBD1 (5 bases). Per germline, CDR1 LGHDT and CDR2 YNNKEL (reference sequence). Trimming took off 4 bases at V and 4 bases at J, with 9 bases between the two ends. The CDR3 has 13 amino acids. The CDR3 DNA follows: TGTGCCAGCAGCCTCAAGGGGTCAGATACGCAGTATTTT. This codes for CASSLKGSDTQYF.

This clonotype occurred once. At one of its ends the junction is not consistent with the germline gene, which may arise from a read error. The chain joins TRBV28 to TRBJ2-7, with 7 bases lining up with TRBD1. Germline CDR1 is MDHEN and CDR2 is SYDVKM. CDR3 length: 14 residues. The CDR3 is CASSPSGQVYVQYF. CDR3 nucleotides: TGTGCCAGCAGTCCCTCAGGACAGGTCTACGTGCAGTACTTC.